Following are 17 T cell receptor beta chains from one sample sequenced in a study of control samples from healthy donors and cancer patients. Sequenced by immunoSEQ multiplex PCR; TCRdb stores in-frame clones only, minus some. The sample lists approximately 100,000 clones, 84% occurring once. The specimen sequenced was PBMCs. The source of these receptors is a man aged 65 to 79 with lung cancer.

This clone was seen just once. V usage is TRBV7-8 and J usage is TRBJ2-4; D might be TRBD1 or TRBD2, each matching 7 bases. The CDR3 contains 14 residues. V was trimmed by 4 bases and J by 8 bases, leaving 15 bases between them. Germline CDR1 and CDR2: SGHVS and FQNEAQ. The DNA for the CDR3 is TGTGCCAGCAGCTCCCAGGGGGGGATTGACATTCAGTACTTC. Amino acid sequence: CASSSQGGIDIQYF.

The chain combines TRBV7-9 with TRBJ2-5; TRBD1 might be the D (5 bases). Germline V gives CDR1 SEHNR, CDR2 FQNEAQ (reference sequence). Trimming took 3 bases from V and 1 from J, leaving 9 bases between them. CDR3 length: 14 amino acids. The CDR3 DNA reads as TGTGCCAGCAGCTTTAGGCAGGGCCAAGAGACCCAGTACTTC. Translating it yields CASSFRQGQETQYF.

The chain links TRBV2 to TRBJ1-5; maybe TRBD1 (6 bases). The germline CDR1 and CDR2 sequences are SNHLY and FYNNEI. The length of the CDR3 is 14 residues. V was pared by 5 bases and J by 4 bases, with 12 bases between. The CDR3 nucleotides read TGTGCCAGCAGTCCCGCAGGGGTAAATCAGCCCCAGCATTTT. Protein: CASSPAGVNQPQHF. Based on the CDR3 plus reference TRBV2 and TRBJ1-5, the full variable domain is EPEVTQTPSHQVTQMGQEVILRCVPISNHLYFYWYRQILGQKVEFLVSFYNNEISEKSEIFDDQFSVERPDGSNFTLKIRSTKLEDSAMYFCASSPAGVNQPQHFGDGTRLSIL.

The gene calls are TRBV7-2 and TRBJ2-1, with D uncertain. The CDR3 loop spans 12 amino acids. Per the germline V gene, CDR1 is SGHTA and CDR2 is FQGNSA. Trimming pared 1 base from V and 12 bases from J, leaving 10 bases between. In DNA, the CDR3 is TGTGCCAGCAGCTTAGGTGTAGCAGGGCAGTTCTTC. Protein sequence: CASSLGVAGQFF.

The chain combines TRBV7-9 with TRBJ2-3; the D gene is possibly TRBD1 (6 bases). The germline V gene encodes CDR1 SEHNR and CDR2 FQNEAQ (reference sequence). The CDR3 contains 16 residues. Deletions cut 4 bases from V and 0 bases from J, with 14 bases between. In DNA form, the CDR3 reads TGTGCCAGCAGCTCGTCAGGGGCTCTTAGCACAGATACGCAGTATTTT. Its translation: CASSSSGALSTDTQYF.

The chain joins TRBV24-1 to TRBJ2-6; no clear D gene. The V and J ends lost 9 bases and 0 bases respectively, with 5 bases between them. CDR1 KGHDR and CDR2 SFDVKD come from the germline V gene. The CDR3 is 13 residues long. For the CDR3, the DNA is TGTGCCACCTGCCCCTCTGGGGCCAACGTCCTGACTTTC. This gives the protein CATCPSGANVLTF.

V is TRBV25-1 and J is TRBJ1-6; TRBD1 matches at 7 bases. The junction had 7 bases not matched to a gene; V was cut back by 3 bases and J by 8 bases. CDR3 size: 15 residues. Germline V gives CDR1 MGHDK, CDR2 SYGVNS. CDR3 residues: CASSDLGGAYSPLHF. The CDR3 nucleotides are TGTGCCAGCAGTGATCTAGGGGGCGCTTATTCACCCCTCCACTTT.

This clone was picked up one time. This chain links TRBV19 with TRBJ1-2; TRBD1 agrees at 12 bases. This CDR3 is built from 17 residues. V gave up 5 bases and J gave up 5 bases; unmatched junction bases: 12. CDR1 and CDR2 from the germline V gene are LNHDA and SQIVND (reference sequence). CDR3 loop: CASSSRDRGRDWYGYTF. The CDR3 region has the DNA TGTGCCAGTAGTTCACGGGACAGGGGGCGCGATTGGTATGGCTACACCTTC.

The chain links TRBV15 to TRBJ2-5, with 7 bases identical to TRBD1. The CDR3 has 14 amino acids. In germline, CDR1 is LNHNV, CDR2 YYDKDF (reference sequence). The V gene end was trimmed by 5 bases and the J gene end by 2 bases; junction bases not matched to a gene: 5. The CDR3: CATSADRVQETQYF. In DNA form, the CDR3 reads TGTGCCACCAGCGCTGACAGGGTTCAAGAGACCCAGTACTTC. The full variable domain, its missing parts supplied by reference TRBV15 and TRBJ2-5, is DAMVIQNPRYQVTQFGKPVTLSCSQTLNHNVMYWYQQKSSQAPKLLFHYYDKDFNNEADTPDNFQSRRPNTSFCFLDIRSPGLGDTAMYLCATSADRVQETQYFGPGTRLLVL.

The chain uses TRBV6-6 and TRBJ1-2, with D possibly being TRBD1 (5 bases). Between the trimmed V and J ends, which lost 4 bases and 7 bases, there was a span of 13 bases. Germline CDR1 reads MNHNY; CDR2 reads SVGAGI (reference sequence). The CDR3 contains 13 residues. The CDR3 region is CASSSRDGSGYTF. The CDR3 coding sequence is TGTGCCAGCAGTTCCCGGGACGGCAGTGGCTACACCTTC.

This clone was seen a single time. J is TRBJ1-6 and V is TRBV7-9; D is ambiguous. Deletions cut 4 bases from V and 7 bases from J, with 2 bases between. Per germline, CDR1 SEHNR and CDR2 FQNEAQ (reference sequence). This CDR3 contains 11 residues. DNA of the CDR3: TGTGCCAGCAGCTCGAATTCACCCCTCCACTTT. Translated, it gives CASSSNSPLHF.

The chain joins TRBV19 to TRBJ2-3; D not resolved. V lost 5 bases, J lost 0 bases, and 12 bases lay in between. CDR1 is LNHDA and CDR2 is SQIVND in the germline V gene (reference sequence). This CDR3 has 15 residues. The DNA of the CDR3 is TGTGCCAGTAGTCGGTGGGCCGAGAGCACAGATACGCAGTATTTT. The encoded protein is CASSRWAESTDTQYF.

The CDR3 spells CASSIYSGGVDLAKNIQYF. The CDR3 DNA reads TGTGCCAGTAGTATTTATAGCGGGGGGGTCGATCTAGCCAAAAACATTCAGTACTTC. The chain uses TRBV19 and TRBJ2-4, with TRBD2 identical over 11 bases. The CDR3 covers 19 residues. Germline trimming cut 3 bases from V and 0 bases from J; bases unmatched to any gene: 10. Per germline, CDR1 LNHDA and CDR2 SQIVND (reference sequence).

The chain links TRBV29-1 to TRBJ2-1, with D possibly matching TRBD1 (5 bases). The CDR3 contains 12 residues. Trimming shortened V by 1 base and J by 10 bases, and 11 bases separated the two germline ends. Germline lookup yields CDR1 SQVTM and CDR2 ANQGSEA. The DNA of the CDR3 is TGCAGCGTTGAAGTTGTTAGACAGGAGCAGTTCTTC. Protein product: CSVEVVRQEQFF.

This clone was found once. The gene calls are TRBV3-1 (or the pseudogene TRBV3-2) and TRBJ2-7, with a tentative D call TRBD2 (5 bases). V dropped 2 bases and J dropped 0 bases, with 11 bases sitting between them. This CDR3 comprises 15 residues. Per germline, CDR1 LGHDT and CDR2 YNNKEL (reference sequence). The CDR3 sequence is CASSQSGVGSYEQYF. For the CDR3, the DNA is TGTGCCAGCAGCCAAAGCGGAGTGGGCTCCTACGAGCAGTACTTC.

In its sample, this clone was seen once. CDR3 nucleotide sequence: TGTGCCAGCAGTACGGACCTCAGCAGGACTGAAGCTTTCTTT. It translates to CASSTDLSRTEAFF. The J gene is TRBJ1-1, the V gene TRBV6-5; D not resolved. Germline loops: CDR1 MNHEY, CDR2 SVGAGI. The V end was cut by 5 bases, the J end by 5 bases, with 15 bases between. This CDR3 spans 14 amino acids.

This chain joins TRBV28 and TRBJ1-5, with 9 nucleotides matching TRBD1. Germline V CDR1 and CDR2: MDHEN, SYDVKM. The CDR3 loop spans 15 amino acids. V trimming: 6 bases; J trimming: 6 bases; junction bases outside the gene matches: 9. The CDR3 DNA follows: TGTGCCAGCAGGTGGGGACAGGGAGGGGGTCAGCCCCAGCATTTT. Translating it yields CASRWGQGGGQPQHF.